This TCR beta chain was obtained from a study of beta chain features in type 1 diabetes. Study-wide results and limits: The similarity of naive, central memory and Treg TCRB repertoires appeared greater among patients than among healthy donors.

Isolated RNA was reverse transcribed in full, so expressed TCRB transcripts were sequenced. TCRdb's table, derived via immunoSEQ multiplex PCR, lists solely in-frame clones and lacks some. The table includes hundreds of thousands of clones, around 10% detected once. Concerning this clone: Antigen: not known.

This CDR3 contains 14 residues. J was trimmed by 4 bases and V by 4 bases; bases with no gene match: 4. CDR1 LNHDA and CDR2 SQIVND come from the germline V gene (reference sequence). This TCR came from a woman younger than 45 in good health. Sequencing input: naive CD4+ T cells from blood. V usage is TRBV19 and J usage is TRBJ2-1; 7 bases agree with TRBD1. The CDR3 nucleotides are TGTGCCAGTAGTAAAGGGACAGCATACAATGAGCAGTTCTTC. This gives the protein CASSKGTAYNEQFF.